Following are 17 T cell receptor beta chains from one sample sequenced in a study of blood T cell repertoires in COVID-19. The assay was immunoSEQ multiplex PCR, and TCRdb's table has in-frame clones only and misses some. The table lists roughly 340,000 clones, over 75% of them singletons. Input material: PBMCs or T cells enriched from blood (not recorded which). These TCRs come from a man aged 18 to 35 who had recovered from COVID-19.

The rearrangement joins TRBV27 to TRBJ1-1; 11 nucleotides align to TRBD1. The CDR3 has 15 residues. The trim removed 3 bases at V and 5 bases at J, leaving 5 bases unmatched. Germline assignment: CDR1 MNHEY and CDR2 SMNVEV (reference sequence). This CDR3 reads CASSLRTGGGTEAFF. The CDR3 bases are TGTGCCAGCAGTTTGAGGACAGGGGGCGGAACTGAAGCTTTCTTT.

This chain connects TRBV9 to TRBJ1-3; perhaps TRBD1 as D (5 bases). V lost 2 bases and J lost 0, with 12 bases in between. Germline-derived CDR1 and CDR2 are SGDLS and YYNGEE. This CDR3 comprises 16 residues. The CDR3 DNA is TGTGCCAGCAGCGTCTTACCGACAGTCTCTGGAAACACCATATATTTT. It yields the protein CASSVLPTVSGNTIYF.

This chain connects TRBV19 to TRBJ1-5; D remains ambiguous. With 6 bases removed from V and 6 bases from J, the gap between germline ends came to 15 bases. CDR1 and CDR2 (germline): LNHDA, SQIVND (reference sequence). The CDR3 is 14 amino acids. Here the CDR3 reads CASSITHLGQPQHF. The CDR3 DNA follows: TGTGCCAGTAGCATAACCCACCTCGGTCAGCCCCAGCATTTT.

The gene calls are TRBV20-1 and TRBJ2-3; 11 bases fit TRBD2. Trimming cost V 3 bases and J 4 bases; bases outside gene matches: 9. This CDR3 region has 16 residues. Germline V lookup: CDR1 DFQATT, CDR2 SNEGSKA (reference sequence). Here the CDR3 reads CSASWLAGGISDTQYF. DNA for the CDR3: TGCAGTGCTAGTTGGCTAGCGGGAGGTATATCAGATACGCAGTATTTT.

This clone was seen ten or more times. The rearrangement links TRBV6-5 to TRBJ2-7, with D uncertain. This CDR3 has 11 residues. Trimming removed 0 bases at V and 6 bases at J, with 3 bases between. Germline CDR1 reads MNHEY; CDR2 reads SVGAGI. CDR3 amino acids: CASSYSSEQYF. DNA for the CDR3: TGTGCCAGCAGTTACTCTAGCGAGCAGTACTTC.

The chain has TRBV6-5 and TRBJ1-2, with TRBD1 identical over 7 bases. The CDR3 totals 14 residues. V lost 7 bases to trimming and J lost 2 bases; unmatched junction nucleotides: 7. Per the germline V gene, CDR1 is MNHEY and CDR2 is SVGAGI. CDR3 nucleotide sequence: TGTGCCAGCACCCCAGGGGGGCCCAACTATGGCTACACCTTC. As protein: CASTPGGPNYGYTF.

The V gene is TRBV7-9, the J gene TRBJ2-1; 7 bases align to TRBD1. The trim removed 4 bases at V and 7 bases at J, leaving 1 base unmatched. The CDR3 is 12 amino acids. Germline V gene data show CDR1 as SEHNR and CDR2 as FQNEAQ (reference sequence). CDR3 coding DNA: TGTGCCAGCAGCTACAGGGGAAATGAGCAGTTCTTC. Its translation: CASSYRGNEQFF.

This clone has just one count. V and J are TRBV24-1 and TRBJ2-1; 8 bases map to TRBD2. The germline V gene encodes CDR1 KGHDR and CDR2 SFDVKD. V dropped 4 bases and J dropped 9; count of bases not matched to a gene: 4. This CDR3 has 13 residues. CDR3 sequence reads: CATSERGAGEQFF. The CDR3 region has the DNA TGTGCCACCAGTGAGCGGGGGGCGGGTGAGCAGTTCTTC.

In its sample, this clone was seen a few times. The V gene is TRBV10-2, the J gene TRBJ1-6; tentative D call: TRBD1 (6 bases). The CDR3 has 13 amino acids. V lost 8 bases to trimming and J lost 9 bases, with 14 bases between them. Germline-derived CDR1 and CDR2 are WSHSY and SAAADI. The CDR3, as DNA: TGCGCCAGCCTCGGACAGAAGGTTTCACCCCTCCACTTT. Protein sequence: CASLGQKVSPLHF.

V gene TRBV10-3 combines with J gene TRBJ1-2; tentatively, D is TRBD1 (6 bases). The CDR3 spans 14 residues. In germline, CDR1 is ENHRY, CDR2 SYGVKD. V was clipped by 6 bases and J by 4 bases, with 15 bases between them. In nucleotides, the CDR3 is TGTGCCATCAGCCCAGGGGTCTCTACCTATGGCTACACCTTC. This encodes CAISPGVSTYGYTF.

V and J are TRBV6-5 and TRBJ2-7, with D maybe TRBD1 (5 bases). The length of the CDR3 is 14 residues. Trimming shortened V by 2 bases and J by 7 bases, and 15 bases separated the two germline ends. Germline V gene data show CDR1 as MNHEY and CDR2 as SVGAGI. This chain's CDR3 is CASSYRPRESEQYF. The CDR3 bases are TGTGCCAGCAGTTACAGGCCCAGGGAAAGTGAGCAGTACTTC.

The CDR3 nucleotides read TGTGCCAGCACGAGGGTTGGTAATTCACCCCTCCACTTT. Protein product: CASTRVGNSPLHF. The genes are TRBV28 and TRBJ1-6; D unclear. The CDR3 loop spans 13 amino acids. Germline values: CDR1 MDHEN, CDR2 SYDVKM. V was pared by 7 bases and J by 6 bases, with 10 bases between. Complete variable domain (other parts from reference TRBV28 and TRBJ1-6): DVKVTQSSRYLVKRTGEKVFLECVQDMDHENMFWYRQDPGLGLRLIYFSYDVKMKEKGDIPEGYSVSREKKERFSLILESASTNQTSMYLCASTRVGNSPLHFGNGTRLTVT.

The chain combines TRBV9 with TRBJ2-1, with a weak D call TRBD1 (6 bases). Germline CDR1 SGDLS, CDR2 YYNGEE. The CDR3 extends over 15 amino acids. V dropped 3 bases and J dropped 3 bases, with 13 bases sitting between them. The CDR3: CASSDRDTDYNEQFF. The CDR3 DNA reads as TGTGCCAGCAGCGATCGGGACACAGACTACAATGAGCAGTTCTTC. The entire variable domain, with the rest obtained from reference TRBV9 and TRBJ2-1, is as follows: DSGVTQTPKHLITATGQRVTLRCSPRSGDLSVYWYQQSLDQGLQFLIQYYNGEERAKGNILERFSAQQFPDLHSELNLSSLELGDSALYFCASSDRDTDYNEQFFGPGTRLTVL.

The chain links TRBV19 to TRBJ2-5; perhaps TRBD2 as D (6 bases). CDR1 is LNHDA and CDR2 is SQIVND in the germline V gene (reference sequence). This CDR3 region has 16 residues. Trimming took 3 bases from V and 1 from J, leaving 15 bases between them. The CDR3 DNA is TGTGCCAGTAGTATGGGCTTTGGGGGACTCCAAGAGACCCAGTACTTC. Protein: CASSMGFGGLQETQYF.

A single count supports this clone. V and J are TRBV10-3 and TRBJ2-2; 7 bases are shared with TRBD1. The V gene's germline CDR1 is ENHRY and CDR2 SYGVKD. The CDR3 runs to 15 residues. V lost 3 bases and J lost 4; bases outside the gene matches: 5. The CDR3: CAISDRGLGTGELFF. In DNA form, the CDR3 reads TGTGCCATCAGTGATAGGGGGCTAGGCACCGGGGAGCTGTTTTTT.

V and J are TRBV2 and TRBJ2-4; 7 positions match TRBD2. This CDR3 contains 13 residues. V dropped 8 bases and J dropped 6; count of bases not matched to a gene: 7. Germline loops: CDR1 SNHLY, CDR2 FYNNEI. The CDR3 coding sequence is TGTGCCAGCGCTGCTAGCGGCCCAAACATTCAGTACTTC. Its protein is CASAASGPNIQYF.

This chain links TRBV21-1 with TRBJ1-1; the table's D call, TRBD1, has no DNA check behind it. TRBV21-1 is described as a pseudogene. CDR3 length equals 21 residues. The CDR3 DNA sequence: TGTGCCAGCAGCTTCCCAGGGATCTACAGGGGGAAAGACCAGATGAACACTGAAGCTTTCTTT. Amino acids: CASSFPGIYRGKDQMNTEAFF.